Each of the 22 T cell receptor beta chains below was sequenced from the same sample in a study of cytomegalovirus exposure and HLA in healthy donors. The PCR employed 60 Vbeta primers together with 13 Jbeta primers. Only in-frame clones appear in the TCRdb table, and some are missing; sequencing was by immunoSEQ multiplex PCR. The sample contains about 130,000 clones, approximately 78% of which appear only once. The sequencing sample was made of PBMCs. These receptors originate from a female donor in good health and CMV-seronegative.

V and J are TRBV4-2 and TRBJ2-7, with TRBD2 matching over 9 bases. The CDR3 is 17 amino acids. Per the germline V gene, CDR1 is LGHNA and CDR2 is YNFKEQ. J was trimmed by 4 bases and V by 0 bases; bases with no gene match: 10. The CDR3 DNA reads as TGTGCCAGCAGCCAAGAAGTCGGCCGACTAGCGGCTTACGAGCAGTACTTC. The encoded protein is CASSQEVGRLAAYEQYF.

In DNA form, the CDR3 reads TGCAGTGCGCCCCTGGGCACCGAGCAGTACTTC. It codes for CSAPLGTEQYF. J is TRBJ2-7 and V is TRBV20-1; no clear D. The CDR3 has 11 amino acids. V dropped 6 bases and J dropped 6 bases, with 12 bases sitting between them. Germline V lookup: CDR1 DFQATT, CDR2 SNEGSKA (reference sequence).

The rearrangement uses TRBV4-1 and TRBJ2-3; D is unresolved. The germline V gene has CDR1 MGHRA and CDR2 YSYEKL. The CDR3 runs to 17 residues. V gave up 2 bases and J gave up 0 bases, with 15 bases separating them. CDR3 DNA: TGCGCCAGCAGCCAATTCGTGCTGAGATTTAGCACAGATACGCAGTATTTT. Protein sequence: CASSQFVLRFSTDTQYF.

This clone was found a few times. V usage is TRBV29-1 and J usage is TRBJ2-7, with 9 bases identical to TRBD1. The CDR3 runs 14 residues. V lost 4 bases, J lost 5 bases, and 9 bases stayed unmatched. Germline V gene sequence: CDR1 SQVTM, CDR2 ANQGSEA. The chain's CDR3 is CSVGDGTGTHEQYF. The CDR3 DNA reads TGCAGCGTTGGGGACGGGACAGGGACTCACGAGCAGTACTTC.

The CDR3 coding sequence is TGTGCCAGCAGCGCCGGGGTCAGCTCCTACAATGAGCAGTTCTTC. It codes for CASSAGVSSYNEQFF. The J gene is TRBJ2-1, the V gene TRBV9; maybe TRBD2 (5 bases). The CDR3 is 15 amino acids. Germline V gives CDR1 SGDLS, CDR2 YYNGEE. Trimming shortened V by 3 bases and J by 0 bases, and 10 bases separated the two germline ends. Full variable domain (missing parts from reference TRBV9 and TRBJ2-1): DSGVTQTPKHLITATGQRVTLRCSPRSGDLSVYWYQQSLDQGLQFLIQYYNGEERAKGNILERFSAQQFPDLHSELNLSSLELGDSALYFCASSAGVSSYNEQFFGPGTRLTVL.

This sequence joins TRBV6-1 and TRBJ1-5, with a possible D match to TRBD1 (5 bases). The CDR3 covers 17 residues. Germline-derived CDR1 and CDR2 are MNHNS and SASEGT. The ends were cut back, 3 bases at V and 0 bases at J, with 15 bases in the middle. CDR3 in DNA: TGTGCCAGCAGTGAGTGGGGCAGTACCTATAGCAATCAGCCCCAGCATTTT. Protein: CASSEWGSTYSNQPQHF.

This chain connects TRBV9 to TRBJ1-1; a weak D match, TRBD1 (6 bases). Germline lookup yields CDR1 SGDLS and CDR2 YYNGEE. This CDR3 is 15 amino acids long. The V gene lost 3 bases and the J gene lost 1 base, with 13 bases spanning the gap. CDR3 nucleotide sequence: TGTGCCAGCAGCGCCCCTCCCAGGGGGAACACTGAAGCTTTCTTT. Protein: CASSAPPRGNTEAFF.

V and J are TRBV27 and TRBJ2-7; 14 bases agree with TRBD2. V lost 4 bases, J lost 4 bases, and 3 bases stayed unmatched. CDR3 length: 15 residues. Germline V gene sequence: CDR1 MNHEY, CDR2 SMNVEV (reference sequence). The CDR3 loop reads CASSSGTSGSYEQYF. The CDR3 region has the DNA TGTGCCAGCAGTTCTGGGACTAGCGGGAGTTACGAGCAGTACTTC.

The rearrangement joins TRBV5-8 to TRBJ2-3; D perhaps matches TRBD2 (6 bases). There are 16 residues in the CDR3. The germline V gene has CDR1 SGHTS and CDR2 YDEGEE. Deletions cut 4 bases from V and 3 bases from J, with 18 bases between. CDR3 sequence reads: CASSPETSPRTDTQYF. The CDR3 DNA reads as TGTGCCAGCAGCCCAGAGACTAGTCCCAGAACAGATACGCAGTATTTT.

This chain links TRBV28 with TRBJ2-5, with D maybe TRBD1 (5 bases). V was cut by 5 bases and J by 7 bases, with 17 bases left in between. This CDR3 region has 14 residues. Germline values: CDR1 MDHEN, CDR2 SYDVKM. The CDR3 reads CASSPRAWSRTQYF. The CDR3 DNA reads TGTGCCAGCAGTCCCAGGGCCTGGAGTAGGACCCAGTACTTC.

J is TRBJ2-4 and V is TRBV19; TRBD1 matches 8 bases. Germline V gives CDR1 LNHDA, CDR2 SQIVND (reference sequence). This CDR3 spans 15 amino acids. V dropped 3 bases and J dropped 7; count of bases not matched to a gene: 8. CDR3 residues: CASSISGTGGNIQYF. In DNA, the CDR3 is TGTGCCAGTAGTATTTCCGGGACAGGAGGGAACATTCAGTACTTC.

This clone was seen only once. The V and J genes are TRBV5-1 and TRBJ2-7; 10 nucleotides match TRBD1. CDR1 SGHRS and CDR2 YFSETQ come from the germline V gene. This CDR3 contains 14 residues. V gave up 5 bases and J gave up 3 bases; unmatched junction bases: 5. CDR3 DNA: TGCGCCAGCAGTTATGACAGGGGGCGCTACGAGCAGTACTTC. Translated, it gives CASSYDRGRYEQYF.

The rearrangement joins TRBV9 to TRBJ1-1; D uncertain. Germline CDR1 SGDLS, CDR2 YYNGEE. The V and J ends lost 2 bases and 3 bases respectively, with 8 bases between them. The CDR3 runs 13 residues. In nucleotides, the CDR3 is TGTGCCAGCAGCGTCGCTCCAGACACTGAAGCTTTCTTT. Its protein is CASSVAPDTEAFF. The whole variable domain, filled in from reference TRBV9 and TRBJ1-1, reads DSGVTQTPKHLITATGQRVTLRCSPRSGDLSVYWYQQSLDQGLQFLIQYYNGEERAKGNILERFSAQQFPDLHSELNLSSLELGDSALYFCASSVAPDTEAFFGQGTRLTVV.

This clone appeared a single time. V gene TRBV25-1 combines with J gene TRBJ1-1; D remains unclear. Germline-derived CDR1 and CDR2 are MGHDK and SYGVNS. There are 13 residues in the CDR3. The V end lost 6 bases, the J end lost 8 bases, and 16 bases lay between the germline ends. The CDR3 DNA follows: TGTGCCAGCAGCTCCCTTCGGGGTGGGGAAGCTTTCTTT. Residues: CASSSLRGGEAFF.

The V call is TRBV29-1, the J call TRBJ2-5; the match to TRBD2 covers 9 bases. The J segment lost 5 bases and the V segment lost 4 bases, leaving 8 bases of the junction unmatched. The CDR3 extends over 14 amino acids. Germline V gene sequence: CDR1 SQVTM, CDR2 ANQGSEA. The CDR3 sequence is CSVALAGSGETQYF. Written as DNA, the CDR3 is TGCAGCGTTGCCCTAGCGGGATCGGGTGAGACCCAGTACTTC.

CDR3 nucleotides: TGTGCCAGCAGACTACAGGGGGTAGATGAAAAACTGTTTTTT. Translation gives CASRLQGVDEKLFF. This rearrangement joins TRBV27 to TRBJ1-4, with 8 bases matching TRBD1. Germline CDR1 is MNHEY and CDR2 is SMNVEV (reference sequence). The CDR3 runs to 14 residues. J gave up 6 bases and V 6 bases, and 6 bases lay outside the gene matches.

The chain links TRBV27 to TRBJ1-2; perhaps TRBD1 as D (6 bases). V lost 6 bases and J 4 bases, leaving 15 bases between the germline ends. Germline V CDR1 and CDR2: MNHEY, SMNVEV (reference sequence). The CDR3 has 14 amino acids. As DNA, the CDR3 is TGTGCCAGCAGCTACAGGGAAACGGGCTATGGCTACACCTTC. This encodes CASSYRETGYGYTF.

The rearrangement uses TRBV4-2 and TRBJ2-7; perhaps TRBD2 as D (5 bases). This CDR3 has 13 residues. V lost 2 bases to trimming and J lost 5 bases, with 10 bases between them. In germline, CDR1 is LGHNA, CDR2 YNFKEQ. The CDR3 nucleotides read TGTGCCAGCAGCCAAAGATCAGCGGACGAGCAGTACTTC. This codes for CASSQRSADEQYF.

V and J are TRBV11-3 and TRBJ1-1; possibly TRBD1 for D (6 bases). Trimming left V 2 bases short and J 3 bases short, with 7 bases between. The CDR3 has 13 amino acids. Looked up from germline, CDR1 is SGHNT and CDR2 is YENEEA. CDR3 sequence: CASSLRTDTEAFF. In DNA form, the CDR3 reads TGTGCCAGCAGCTTAAGGACAGACACTGAAGCTTTCTTT.

The chain combines TRBV30 with TRBJ1-5; D ambiguous. Trimming removed 0 bases at V and 0 bases at J, with 9 bases between. The germline V gene has CDR1 GTSNPN and CDR2 SVGIG (reference sequence). The CDR3 runs 15 residues. The DNA of the CDR3 is TGTGCCTGGAGTGTAAATGGAGCTAGCAATCAGCCCCAGCATTTT. The encoded protein is CAWSVNGASNQPQHF.

This rearrangement joins TRBV7-2 to TRBJ2-1; D remains unclear. The CDR3 loop spans 16 amino acids. V shed 1 base and J shed 3 bases, with 13 bases lying between them. The germline V gene has CDR1 SGHTA and CDR2 FQGNSA. CDR3 sequence: CASSLVQDINYNEQFF. In DNA, the CDR3 is TGTGCCAGCAGCTTAGTCCAGGATATTAACTACAATGAGCAGTTCTTC.

The rearrangement links TRBV28 to TRBJ1-3; D gene unclear. This CDR3 is 13 amino acids long. Germline CDR1 and CDR2: MDHEN and SYDVKM. V was cut by 3 bases and J by 3 bases, with 6 bases left in between. The CDR3 reads CASSFVLGNTIYF. For the CDR3, the DNA is TGTGCCAGCAGTTTCGTCCTTGGAAACACCATATATTTT.